Listed here is a single TCR beta chain. Researchers ran the PCR with 60 Vbeta and 13 Jbeta primers. Produced via immunoSEQ multiplex PCR; TCRdb's table is partial and in-frame only. Of under 200,000 clones in the sample, 84% were seen once. This entry belongs to a study of cytomegalovirus exposure and HLA in healthy donors. V lost 1 base and J 6 bases, leaving 15 bases between the germline ends. This CDR3 spans 15 amino acids. Per germline, CDR1 SNHLY and CDR2 FYNNEI. The TCR was taken from a man between 18 and 29 years old in good health and CMV-seronegative. J is TRBJ1-1 and V is TRBV2; possibly TRBD1 for D (6 bases). The sequencing input was PBMCs. Here the CDR3 reads CASSEDRYRGSEAFF. The CDR3, as DNA: TGTGCCAGCAGTGAAGATAGGTATAGGGGGTCTGAAGCTTTCTTT.